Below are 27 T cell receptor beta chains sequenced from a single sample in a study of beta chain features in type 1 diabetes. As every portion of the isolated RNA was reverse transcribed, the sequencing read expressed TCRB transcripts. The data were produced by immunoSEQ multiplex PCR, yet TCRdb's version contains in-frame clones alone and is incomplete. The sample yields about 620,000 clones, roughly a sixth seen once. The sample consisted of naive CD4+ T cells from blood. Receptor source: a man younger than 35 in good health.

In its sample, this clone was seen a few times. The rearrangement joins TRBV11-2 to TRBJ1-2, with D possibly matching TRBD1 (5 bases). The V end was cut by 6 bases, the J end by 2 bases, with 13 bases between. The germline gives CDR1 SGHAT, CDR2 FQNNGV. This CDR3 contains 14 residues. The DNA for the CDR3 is TGTGCCAGCAGGAGGAGGGGCGGGAACTATGGCTACACCTTC. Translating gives CASRRRGGNYGYTF.

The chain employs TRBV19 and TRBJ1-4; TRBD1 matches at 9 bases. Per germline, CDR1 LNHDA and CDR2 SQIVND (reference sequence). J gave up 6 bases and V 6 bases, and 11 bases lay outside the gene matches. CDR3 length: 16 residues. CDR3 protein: CASSSGQGIVYEKLFF. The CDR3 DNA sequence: TGTGCCAGTAGCTCGGGACAGGGAATAGTGTATGAAAAACTGTTTTTT.

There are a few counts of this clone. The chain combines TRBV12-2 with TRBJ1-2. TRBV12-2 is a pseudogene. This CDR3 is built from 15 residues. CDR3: CASRSSGGPSYGYTF. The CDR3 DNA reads TGTGCAAGTCGCTCAAGCGGGGGCCCTTCCTATGGCTACACCTTC.

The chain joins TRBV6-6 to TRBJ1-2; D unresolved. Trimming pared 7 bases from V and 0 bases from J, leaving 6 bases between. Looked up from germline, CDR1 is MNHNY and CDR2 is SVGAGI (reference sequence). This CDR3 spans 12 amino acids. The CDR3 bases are TGTGCCAGCAACGGCGCTAACTATGGCTACACCTTC. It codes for CASNGANYGYTF.

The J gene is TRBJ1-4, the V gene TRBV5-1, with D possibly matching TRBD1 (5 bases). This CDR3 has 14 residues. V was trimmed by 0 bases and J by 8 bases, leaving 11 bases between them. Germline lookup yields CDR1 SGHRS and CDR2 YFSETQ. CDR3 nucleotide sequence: TGCGCCAGCAGCTTGGATGGGGGAGAAGAAAAACTGTTTTTT. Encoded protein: CASSLDGGEEKLFF.

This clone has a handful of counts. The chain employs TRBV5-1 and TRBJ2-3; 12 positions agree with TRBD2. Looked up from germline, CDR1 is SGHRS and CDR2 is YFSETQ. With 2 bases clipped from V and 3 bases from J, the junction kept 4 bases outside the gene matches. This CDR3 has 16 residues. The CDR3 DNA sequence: TGCGCCAGCAGCTTAAGGACTAGCGGGGTAACAGATACGCAGTATTTT. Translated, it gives CASSLRTSGVTDTQYF.

The CDR3 sequence is CASSLGQTYQPQHF. CDR3 sequence (DNA): TGTGCCAGCAGCTTGGGACAGACCTATCAGCCCCAGCATTTT. The rearrangement uses TRBV5-5 and TRBJ1-5; D is perhaps TRBD1 (5 bases). The V gene lost 0 bases and the J gene lost 5 bases, with 9 bases spanning the gap. This CDR3 is 14 amino acids long. Germline V lookup: CDR1 SGHKS, CDR2 YYEKEE (reference sequence). Supplemented by reference TRBV5-5 and TRBJ1-5, the full variable domain reads DAGVTQSPTHLIKTRGQQVTLRCSPISGHKSVSWYQQVLGQGPQFIFQYYEKEERGRGNFPDRFSARQFPNYSSELNVNALLLGDSALYLCASSLGQTYQPQHFGDGTRLSIL.

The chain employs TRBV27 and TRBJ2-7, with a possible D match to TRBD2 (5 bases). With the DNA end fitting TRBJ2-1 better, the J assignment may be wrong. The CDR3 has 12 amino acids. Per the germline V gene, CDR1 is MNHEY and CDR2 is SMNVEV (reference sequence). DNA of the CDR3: TGTGCCACGGCGGACTCTCGTCATGAGCAGTTCTTC. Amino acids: CATADSRHEQFF.

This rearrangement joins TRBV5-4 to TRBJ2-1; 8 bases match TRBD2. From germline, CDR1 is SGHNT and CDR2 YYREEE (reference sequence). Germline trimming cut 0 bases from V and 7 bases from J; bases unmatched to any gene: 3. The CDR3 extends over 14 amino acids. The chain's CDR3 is CASSLAGGRNEQFF. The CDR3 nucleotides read TGTGCCAGCAGCTTGGCCGGCGGGAGGAATGAGCAGTTCTTC.

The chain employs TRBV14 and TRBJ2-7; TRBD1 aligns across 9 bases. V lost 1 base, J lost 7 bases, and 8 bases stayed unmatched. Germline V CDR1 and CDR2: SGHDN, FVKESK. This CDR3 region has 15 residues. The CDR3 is CASSQAGTGRREQYF. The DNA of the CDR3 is TGTGCCAGCAGCCAAGCAGGGACAGGGAGAAGGGAGCAGTACTTC.

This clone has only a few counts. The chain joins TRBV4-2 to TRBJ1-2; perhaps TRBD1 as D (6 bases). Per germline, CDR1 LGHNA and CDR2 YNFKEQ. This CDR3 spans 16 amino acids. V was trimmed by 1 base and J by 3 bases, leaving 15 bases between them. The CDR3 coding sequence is TGTGCCAGCAGCCAAGGTCGGGGAGGGGGAGACTATGGCTACACCTTC. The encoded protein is CASSQGRGGGDYGYTF.

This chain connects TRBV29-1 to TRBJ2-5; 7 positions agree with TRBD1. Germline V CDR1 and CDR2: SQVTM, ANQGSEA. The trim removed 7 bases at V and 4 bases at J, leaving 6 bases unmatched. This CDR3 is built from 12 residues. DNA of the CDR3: TGCAGCGGCAGACAGGGTTCAGAGACCCAGTACTTC. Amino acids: CSGRQGSETQYF.

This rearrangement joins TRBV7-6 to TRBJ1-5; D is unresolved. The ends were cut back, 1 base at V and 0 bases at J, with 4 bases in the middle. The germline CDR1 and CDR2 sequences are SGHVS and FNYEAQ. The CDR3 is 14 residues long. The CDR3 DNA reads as TGTGCCAGCAGCTTAGAGGGTAGCAATCAGCCCCAGCATTTT. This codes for CASSLEGSNQPQHF.

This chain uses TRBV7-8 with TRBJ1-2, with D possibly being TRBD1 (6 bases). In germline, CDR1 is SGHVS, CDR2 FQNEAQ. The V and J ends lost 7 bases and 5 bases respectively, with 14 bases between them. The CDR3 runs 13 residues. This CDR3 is CASNSGGGYGYTF. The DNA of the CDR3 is TGTGCCAGCAACTCGGGAGGGGGATATGGCTACACCTTC.

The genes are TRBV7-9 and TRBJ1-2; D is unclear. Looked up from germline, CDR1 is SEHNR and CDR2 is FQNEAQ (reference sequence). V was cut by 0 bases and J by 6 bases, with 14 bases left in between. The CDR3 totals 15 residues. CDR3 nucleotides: TGTGCCAGCAGCTTAGCCCCTCGGGCAGAGCATGGCTACACCTTC. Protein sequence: CASSLAPRAEHGYTF.

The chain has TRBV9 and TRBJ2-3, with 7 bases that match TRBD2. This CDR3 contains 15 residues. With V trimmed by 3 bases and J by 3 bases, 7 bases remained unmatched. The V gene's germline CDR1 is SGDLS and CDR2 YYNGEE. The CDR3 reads CASSERGRGTDTQYF. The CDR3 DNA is TGTGCCAGCAGCGAGCGGGGCCGAGGAACAGATACGCAGTATTTT.

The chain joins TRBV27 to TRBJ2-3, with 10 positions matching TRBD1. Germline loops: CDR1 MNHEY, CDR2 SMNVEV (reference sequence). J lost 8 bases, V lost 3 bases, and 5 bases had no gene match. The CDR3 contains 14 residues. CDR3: CASSFDRGRVTQYF. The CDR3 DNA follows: TGTGCCAGCAGTTTCGACAGGGGGCGAGTTACGCAGTATTTT.

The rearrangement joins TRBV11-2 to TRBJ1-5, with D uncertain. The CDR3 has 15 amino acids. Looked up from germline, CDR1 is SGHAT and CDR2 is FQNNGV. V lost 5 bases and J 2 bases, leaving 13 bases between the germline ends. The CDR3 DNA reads TGTGCCAGCAGCCCACTTTACGATTGCAATCAGCCCCAGCATTTT. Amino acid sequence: CASSPLYDCNQPQHF.

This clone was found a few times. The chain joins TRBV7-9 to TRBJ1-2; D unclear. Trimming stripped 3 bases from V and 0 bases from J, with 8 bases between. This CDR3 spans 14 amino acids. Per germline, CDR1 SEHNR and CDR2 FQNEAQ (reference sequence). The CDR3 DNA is TGTGCCAGCAGCTTGCGACGGACTAACTATGGCTACACCTTC. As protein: CASSLRRTNYGYTF.

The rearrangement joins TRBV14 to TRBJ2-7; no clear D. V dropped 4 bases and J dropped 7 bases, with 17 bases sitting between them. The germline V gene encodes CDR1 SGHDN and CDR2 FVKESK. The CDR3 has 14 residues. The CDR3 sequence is CASSLRLLVEEQYF. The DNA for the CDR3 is TGTGCCAGCAGCCTACGGTTATTGGTAGAGGAGCAGTACTTC.

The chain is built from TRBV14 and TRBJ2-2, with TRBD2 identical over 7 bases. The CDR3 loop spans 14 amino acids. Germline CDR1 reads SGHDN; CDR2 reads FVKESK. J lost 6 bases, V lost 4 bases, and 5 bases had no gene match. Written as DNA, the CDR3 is TGTGCCAGCAGCCCATTTCTAGCGGCCGGGGAGCTGTTTTTT. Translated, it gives CASSPFLAAGELFF.

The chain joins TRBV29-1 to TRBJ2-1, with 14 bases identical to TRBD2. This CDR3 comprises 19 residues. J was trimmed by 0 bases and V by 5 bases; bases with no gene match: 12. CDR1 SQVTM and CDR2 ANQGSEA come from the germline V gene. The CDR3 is CSVRPRLAGGASSYNEQFF. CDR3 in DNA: TGCAGCGTTCGGCCGAGACTAGCGGGAGGGGCTAGCTCCTACAATGAGCAGTTCTTC.

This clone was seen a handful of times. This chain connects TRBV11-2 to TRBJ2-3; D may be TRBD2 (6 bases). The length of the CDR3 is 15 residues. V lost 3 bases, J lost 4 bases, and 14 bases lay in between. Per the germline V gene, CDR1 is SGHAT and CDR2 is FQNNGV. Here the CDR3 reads CASSFWAGWADTQYF. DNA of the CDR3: TGTGCCAGCAGCTTTTGGGCGGGGTGGGCAGATACGCAGTATTTT.

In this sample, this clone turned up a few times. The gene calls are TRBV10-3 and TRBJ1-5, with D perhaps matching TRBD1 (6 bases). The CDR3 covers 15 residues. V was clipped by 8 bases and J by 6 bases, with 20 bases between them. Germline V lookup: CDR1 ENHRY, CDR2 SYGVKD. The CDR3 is CAISQGGGTGQPQHF. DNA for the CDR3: TGTGCCATCTCACAAGGAGGGGGGACGGGTCAGCCCCAGCATTTT.

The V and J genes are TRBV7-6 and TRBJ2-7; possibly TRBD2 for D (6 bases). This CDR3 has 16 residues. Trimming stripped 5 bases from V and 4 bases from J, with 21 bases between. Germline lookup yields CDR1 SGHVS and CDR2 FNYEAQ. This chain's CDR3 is CASSTAWAGRPYEQYF. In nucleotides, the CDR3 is TGTGCCAGCAGCACTGCGTGGGCGGGACGGCCGTACGAGCAGTACTTC. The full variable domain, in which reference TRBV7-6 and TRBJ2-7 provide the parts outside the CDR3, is GAGVSQSPRYKVTKRGQDVALRCDPISGHVSLYWYRQALGQGPEFLTYFNYEAQQDKSGLPNDRFSAERPEGSISTLTIQRTEQRDSAMYRCASSTAWAGRPYEQYFGPGTRLTVT.

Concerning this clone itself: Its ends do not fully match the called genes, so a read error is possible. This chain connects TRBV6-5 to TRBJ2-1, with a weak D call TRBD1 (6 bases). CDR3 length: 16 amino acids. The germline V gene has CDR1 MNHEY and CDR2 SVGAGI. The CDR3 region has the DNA TGTGCCAGCAGTTTTGGGTCGGGACACTCCTCCAATGAGCAGTTCTTC. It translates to CASSFGSGHSSNEQFF.

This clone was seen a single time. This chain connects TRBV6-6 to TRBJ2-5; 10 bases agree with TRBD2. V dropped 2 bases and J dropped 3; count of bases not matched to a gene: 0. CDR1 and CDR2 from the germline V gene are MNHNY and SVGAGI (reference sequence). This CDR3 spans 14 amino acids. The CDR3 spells CASSYGLAEETQYF. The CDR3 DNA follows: TGTGCCAGCAGTTACGGACTAGCGGAAGAGACCCAGTACTTC.